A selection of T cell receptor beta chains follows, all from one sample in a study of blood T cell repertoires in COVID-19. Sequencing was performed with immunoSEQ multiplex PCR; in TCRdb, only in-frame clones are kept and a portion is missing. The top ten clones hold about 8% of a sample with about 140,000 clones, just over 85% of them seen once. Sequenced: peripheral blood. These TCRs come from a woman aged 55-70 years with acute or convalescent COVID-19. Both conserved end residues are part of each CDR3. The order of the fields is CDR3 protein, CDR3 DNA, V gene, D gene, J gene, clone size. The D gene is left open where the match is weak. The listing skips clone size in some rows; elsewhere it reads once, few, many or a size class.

CDR3 protein: CASSRERGQPQHF
CDR3 DNA: TGTGCCAGCTCACGAGAACGAGGTCAGCCCCAGCATTTT
V gene: TRBV18
D gene: NA
J gene: TRBJ1-5
clone size: NA

CDR3 protein: CASSSMAGLAGVWEQYF
CDR3 DNA: TGTGCCAGCAGTTCTATGGCCGGACTAGCGGGGGTATGGGAGCAGTACTTC
V gene: TRBV28
D gene: TRBD2
J gene: TRBJ2-7
clone size: medium-sized

CDR3 protein: CASSLQTGGNTIYF
CDR3 DNA: TGCGCCAGCAGCTTGCAAACAGGAGGAAACACCATATATTTT
V gene: TRBV5-1
D gene: NA
J gene: TRBJ1-3
clone size: NA

CDR3 protein: CASSLVVSSGNTIYF
CDR3 DNA: TGTGCCAGCAGCTTGGTGGTGAGCTCTGGAAACACCATATATTTT
V gene: TRBV5-6
D gene: NA
J gene: TRBJ1-3
clone size: once

CDR3 protein: CIAPANEKLFF
CDR3 DNA: TGCATCGCTCCAGCTAATGAAAAACTGTTTTTT
V gene: TRBV20-1
D gene: NA
J gene: TRBJ1-4
clone size: NA

CDR3 protein: CASSPGRGEKLFF
CDR3 DNA: TGTGCCAGCAGCCCGGGGCGGGGTGAAAAACTGTTTTTT
V gene: TRBV7-3
D gene: NA
J gene: TRBJ1-4
clone size: NA

CDR3 protein: CATSRELGGFGTEAFF
CDR3 DNA: TGTGCCACCAGCAGAGAGTTAGGCGGATTTGGGACTGAAGCTTTCTTT
V gene: TRBV15
D gene: NA
J gene: TRBJ1-1
clone size: NA

CDR3 protein: CASSYRENTEAFF
CDR3 DNA: TGCGCCAGCAGCTACCGGGAGAACACTGAAGCTTTCTTT
V gene: TRBV5-1
D gene: NA
J gene: TRBJ1-1
clone size: NA

CDR3 protein: CASSPRDRTYYEQYF
CDR3 DNA: TGTGCCAGCAGCCCTAGGGACAGGACGTACTACGAGCAGTACTTC
V gene: TRBV5-5
D gene: TRBD1
J gene: TRBJ2-7
clone size: NA

CDR3 protein: CASSQERDRGRDGNTIYF
CDR3 DNA: TGTGCCAGCAGCCAAGAACGGGACAGGGGCCGCGATGGAAACACCATATATTTT
V gene: TRBV3-1/TRBV3-2
D gene: TRBD1
J gene: TRBJ1-3
clone size: NA

CDR3 protein: CASSFGPTDQETQYF
CDR3 DNA: TGCGCCAGCAGCTTCGGACCGACAGACCAAGAGACCCAGTACTTC
V gene: TRBV5-1
D gene: NA
J gene: TRBJ2-5
clone size: NA

CDR3 protein: CASSLTNLAKNIQYF
CDR3 DNA: TGTGCCAGCAGTTTAACAAACCTAGCCAAAAACATTCAGTACTTC
V gene: TRBV27
D gene: NA
J gene: TRBJ2-4
clone size: once

CDR3 protein: CASGLVLGRNTEAFF
CDR3 DNA: TGTGCTAGTGGTTTGGTACTGGGCAGAAACACTGAAGCTTTCTTT
V gene: TRBV12-5
D gene: NA
J gene: TRBJ1-1
clone size: NA

CDR3 protein: CASSLGQVGSGELFF
CDR3 DNA: TGTGCCAGCAGTCTCGGACAGGTCGGGTCCGGGGAGCTGTTTTTT
V gene: TRBV2
D gene: TRBD1
J gene: TRBJ2-2
clone size: NA

CDR3 protein: CASSFGTVNEKLFF
CDR3 DNA: TGTGCCAGCAGCTTTGGGACAGTTAATGAAAAACTGTTTTTT
V gene: TRBV13
D gene: TRBD1
J gene: TRBJ1-4
clone size: NA

CDR3 protein: CSVVQGKSGANVLTF
CDR3 DNA: TGCAGCGTTGTGCAGGGTAAATCTGGGGCCAACGTCCTGACTTTC
V gene: TRBV29-1
D gene: NA
J gene: TRBJ2-6
clone size: few

CDR3 protein: CASSQDPGKGQPQHF
CDR3 DNA: TGCGCCAGCAGCCAAGACCCAGGGAAGGGTCAGCCCCAGCATTTT
V gene: TRBV4-1
D gene: NA
J gene: TRBJ1-5
clone size: NA

CDR3 protein: CASSPAGLAGGDTQYF
CDR3 DNA: TGTGCCAGCTCACCTGCGGGACTAGCGGGGGGAGATACGCAGTATTTT
V gene: TRBV18
D gene: TRBD2
J gene: TRBJ2-3
clone size: NA

CDR3 protein: CASSLTGGAHF
CDR3 DNA: TGTGCCAGCAGCTTAACTGGGGGCGCACACTTC
V gene: TRBV7-9
D gene: NA
J gene: TRBJ2-7
clone size: few

CDR3 protein: CASSQDRTVTGNTIYF
CDR3 DNA: TGCGCCAGCAGCCAAGATCGCACAGTAACTGGAAACACCATATATTTT
V gene: TRBV4-3
D gene: NA
J gene: TRBJ1-3
clone size: once

CDR3 protein: CASSPGGTTNEKLFF
CDR3 DNA: TGTGCCAGCTCACCCGGAGGAACAACTAATGAAAAACTGTTTTTT
V gene: TRBV18
D gene: NA
J gene: TRBJ1-4
clone size: NA

CDR3 protein: CASSELGQSNQPQHF
CDR3 DNA: TGTGCCAGCAGTGAATTAGGACAGAGCAATCAGCCCCAGCATTTT
V gene: TRBV6-1
D gene: NA
J gene: TRBJ1-5
clone size: NA

CDR3 protein: CASSPPSYGTQYF
CDR3 DNA: TGTGCCAGCAGCCCCCCTAGCTACGGGACGCAGTATTTT
V gene: TRBV7-8
D gene: NA
J gene: TRBJ2-3
clone size: NA

CDR3 protein: CASGGDSGNTIYF
CDR3 DNA: TGTGCCTCCGGGGGGGACTCTGGAAACACCATATATTTT
V gene: TRBV19
D gene: NA
J gene: TRBJ1-3
clone size: NA

CDR3 protein: CASSIGRLVGGYTF
CDR3 DNA: TGTGCCAGTAGTATAGGCCGGCTAGTCGGAGGCTACACCTTC
V gene: TRBV19
D gene: NA
J gene: TRBJ1-2
clone size: NA

CDR3 protein: CASSQVDRVITDTQYF
CDR3 DNA: TGTGCCAGCAGCCAAGTCGACAGGGTTATCACAGATACGCAGTATTTT
V gene: TRBV3-1/TRBV3-2
D gene: TRBD1
J gene: TRBJ2-3
clone size: NA

CDR3 protein: CASSHGGRKNIQYF
CDR3 DNA: TGCGCCAGCAGCCATGGAGGGCGCAAAAACATTCAGTACTTC
V gene: TRBV5-1
D gene: NA
J gene: TRBJ2-4
clone size: NA

CDR3 protein: CAWSSRRAGGRGYTF
CDR3 DNA: TGTGCCTGGAGTTCCCGAAGGGCAGGGGGACGTGGCTACACCTTC
V gene: TRBV30
D gene: TRBD1
J gene: TRBJ1-2
clone size: NA

CDR3 protein: CASSPVSGQGAYEQYF
CDR3 DNA: TGTGCCAGCAGCCCCGTGTCGGGACAGGGGGCCTACGAGCAGTACTTC
V gene: TRBV5-4
D gene: TRBD1
J gene: TRBJ2-7
clone size: NA

CDR3 protein: CAWSSRGAVYGYTF
CDR3 DNA: TGTGCCTGGAGTTCTCGCGGGGCCGTGTATGGCTACACCTTC
V gene: TRBV30
D gene: NA
J gene: TRBJ1-2
clone size: NA

CDR3 protein: CASSVGGLAVKREQFF
CDR3 DNA: TGTGCCAGCAGCGTAGGAGGACTAGCGGTGAAAAGAGAGCAGTTCTTC
V gene: TRBV9
D gene: TRBD2
J gene: TRBJ2-1
clone size: NA

CDR3 protein: CASSLPGRGGSETQYF
CDR3 DNA: TGTGCCAGCAGCTTACCCGGCAGGGGTGGGTCAGAGACCCAGTACTTC
V gene: TRBV5-4
D gene: NA
J gene: TRBJ2-5
clone size: NA

CDR3 protein: CASSFVGAEQYF
CDR3 DNA: TGTGCCAGCAGTTTTGTGGGGGCCGAGCAGTACTTC
V gene: TRBV12-3/TRBV12-4
D gene: NA
J gene: TRBJ2-7
clone size: NA

CDR3 protein: CASRRGQGGQPQHF
CDR3 DNA: TGTGCCAGCAGACGAGGACAGGGAGGTCAGCCCCAGCATTTT
V gene: TRBV2
D gene: TRBD1
J gene: TRBJ1-5
clone size: NA

CDR3 protein: CASSPSTGGFLAGANVLTF
CDR3 DNA: TGTGCCAGCTCACCCTCGACAGGGGGCTTTCTCGCCGGGGCCAACGTCCTGACTTTC
V gene: TRBV18
D gene: TRBD1
J gene: TRBJ2-6
clone size: NA